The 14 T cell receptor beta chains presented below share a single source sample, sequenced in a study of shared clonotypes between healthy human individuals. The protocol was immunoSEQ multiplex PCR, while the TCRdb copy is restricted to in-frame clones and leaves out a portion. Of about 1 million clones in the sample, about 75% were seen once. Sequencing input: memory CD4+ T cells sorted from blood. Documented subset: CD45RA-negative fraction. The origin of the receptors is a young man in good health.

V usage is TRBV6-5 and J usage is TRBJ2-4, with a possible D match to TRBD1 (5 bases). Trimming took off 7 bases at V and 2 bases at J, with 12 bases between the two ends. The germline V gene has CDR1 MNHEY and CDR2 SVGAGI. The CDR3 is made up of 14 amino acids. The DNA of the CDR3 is TGTGCCAGCACCTCGGACATTTCCAAAAACATTCAGTACTTC. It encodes CASTSDISKNIQYF.

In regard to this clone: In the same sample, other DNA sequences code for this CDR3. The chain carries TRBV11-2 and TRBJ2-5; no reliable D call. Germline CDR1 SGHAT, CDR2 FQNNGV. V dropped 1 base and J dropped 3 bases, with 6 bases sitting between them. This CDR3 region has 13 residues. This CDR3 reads CASSLGLKETQYF. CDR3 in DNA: TGTGCCAGCAGCTTAGGACTGAAAGAGACCCAGTACTTC. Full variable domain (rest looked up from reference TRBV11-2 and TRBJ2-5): EAGVAQSPRYKIIEKRQSVAFWCNPISGHATLYWYQQILGQGPKLLIQFQNNGVVDDSQLPKDRFSAERLKGVDSTLKIQPAKLEDSAVYLCASSLGLKETQYFGPGTRLLVL.

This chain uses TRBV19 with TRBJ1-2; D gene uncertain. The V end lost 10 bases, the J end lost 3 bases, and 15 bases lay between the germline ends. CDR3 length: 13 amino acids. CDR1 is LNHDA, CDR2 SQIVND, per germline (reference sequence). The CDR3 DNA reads TGTGCCACCAAAGGGCAGTCGGACTATGGCTACACCTTC. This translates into CATKGQSDYGYTF.

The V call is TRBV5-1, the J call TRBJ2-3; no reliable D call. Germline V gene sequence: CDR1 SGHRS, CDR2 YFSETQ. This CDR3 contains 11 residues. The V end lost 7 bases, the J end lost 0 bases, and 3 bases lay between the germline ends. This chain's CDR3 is CASQSTDTQYF. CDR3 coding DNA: TGCGCCAGCCAGAGCACAGATACGCAGTATTTT.

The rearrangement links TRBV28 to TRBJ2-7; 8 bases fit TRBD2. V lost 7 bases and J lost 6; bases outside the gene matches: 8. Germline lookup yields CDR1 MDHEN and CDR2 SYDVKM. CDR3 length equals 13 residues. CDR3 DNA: TGTGCCAGCATCGGCGGGGGGCCGGGCGAGCAGTACTTC. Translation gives CASIGGGPGEQYF.

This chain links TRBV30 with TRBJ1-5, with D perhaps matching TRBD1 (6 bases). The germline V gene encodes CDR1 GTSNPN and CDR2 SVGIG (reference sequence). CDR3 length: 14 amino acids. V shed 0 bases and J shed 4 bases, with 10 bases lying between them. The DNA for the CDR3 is TGTGCCTGGAGTGTGGGGGCAGTTAATCAGCCCCAGCATTTT. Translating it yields CAWSVGAVNQPQHF.

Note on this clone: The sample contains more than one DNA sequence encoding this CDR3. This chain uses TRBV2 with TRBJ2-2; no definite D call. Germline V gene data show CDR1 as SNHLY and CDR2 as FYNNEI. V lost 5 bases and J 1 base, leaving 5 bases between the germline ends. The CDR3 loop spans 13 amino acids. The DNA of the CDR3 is TGTGCCAGCAGTCTTGAGAACACCGGGGAGCTGTTTTTT. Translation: CASSLENTGELFF.

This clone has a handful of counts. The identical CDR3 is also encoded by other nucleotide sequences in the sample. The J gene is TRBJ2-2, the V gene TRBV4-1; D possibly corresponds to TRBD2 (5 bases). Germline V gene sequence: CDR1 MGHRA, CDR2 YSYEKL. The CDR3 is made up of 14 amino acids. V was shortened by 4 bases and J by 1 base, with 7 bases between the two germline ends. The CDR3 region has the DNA TGCGCCAGCAGCCGGGCGGGGAACACCGGGGAGCTGTTTTTT. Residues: CASSRAGNTGELFF.

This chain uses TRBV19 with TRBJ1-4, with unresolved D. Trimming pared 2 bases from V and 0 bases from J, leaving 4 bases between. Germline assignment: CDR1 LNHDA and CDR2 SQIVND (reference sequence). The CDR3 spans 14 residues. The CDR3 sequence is CASSITATNEKLFF. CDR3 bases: TGTGCCAGTAGTATAACAGCAACTAATGAAAAACTGTTTTTT.

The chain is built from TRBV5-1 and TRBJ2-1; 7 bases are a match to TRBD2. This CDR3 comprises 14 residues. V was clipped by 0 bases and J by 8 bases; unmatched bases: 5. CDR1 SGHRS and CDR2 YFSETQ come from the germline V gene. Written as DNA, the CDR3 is TGCGCCAGCAGCTTGGGGACTAGGGTGGATGAGCAGTTCTTC. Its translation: CASSLGTRVDEQFF.

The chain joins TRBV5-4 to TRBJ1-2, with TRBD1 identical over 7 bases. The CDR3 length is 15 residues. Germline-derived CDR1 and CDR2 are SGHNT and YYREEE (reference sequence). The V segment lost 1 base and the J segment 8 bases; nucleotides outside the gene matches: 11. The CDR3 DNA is TGTGCCAGCAGCTTGTCTGCCGACAGGGTTATAGGCTACACCTTC. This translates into CASSLSADRVIGYTF.

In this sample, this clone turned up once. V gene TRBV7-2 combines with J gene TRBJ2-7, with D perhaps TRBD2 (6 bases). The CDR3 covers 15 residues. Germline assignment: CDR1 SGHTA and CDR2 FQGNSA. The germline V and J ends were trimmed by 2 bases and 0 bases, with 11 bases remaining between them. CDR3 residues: CASSLHGGSSYEQYF. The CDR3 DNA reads TGTGCCAGCAGCTTACACGGGGGTAGCTCCTACGAGCAGTACTTC.

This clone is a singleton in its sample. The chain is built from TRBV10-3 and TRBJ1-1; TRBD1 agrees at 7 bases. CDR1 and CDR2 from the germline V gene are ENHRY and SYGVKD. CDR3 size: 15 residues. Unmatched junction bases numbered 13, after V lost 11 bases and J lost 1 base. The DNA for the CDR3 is TGTGCCTCGAGACCGACAGGGTTGCAGAACACTGAAGCTTTCTTT. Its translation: CASRPTGLQNTEAFF.

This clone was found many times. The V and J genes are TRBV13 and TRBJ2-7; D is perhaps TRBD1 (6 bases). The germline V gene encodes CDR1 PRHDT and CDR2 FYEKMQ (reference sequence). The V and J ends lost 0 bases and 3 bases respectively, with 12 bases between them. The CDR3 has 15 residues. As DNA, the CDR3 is TGTGCCAGCAGCTTAGGGCATGCACAGGGCTACGAGCAGTACTTC. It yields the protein CASSLGHAQGYEQYF.